One sample yielded the 32 T cell receptor beta chains listed below, sequenced in a study of T cell clones after liver transplantation. The method was immunoSEQ multiplex PCR; TCRdb's version includes in-frame clones alone and lacks a portion of them. The data contain 15,000 to 20,000 clones, more than 70% of them singletons. The sequencing used CD8+ T cells from blood, collected about 50 months after liver transplant. The receptors stem from a human patient who received a liver transplant. Part of the T cell pool may stem from the graft donor.

J is TRBJ2-3 and V is TRBV23-1; 8 positions agree with TRBD1. TRBV23-1 is placed among ORFs of uncertain function. The V and J ends lost 8 bases and 5 bases, in that order; junction bases with no gene match: 6. The CDR3 covers 13 residues. The CDR3: CASDRGWVDTQYF. CDR3 nucleotide sequence: TGCGCCAGCGACAGGGGATGGGTAGATACGCAGTATTTT.

The V and J genes are TRBV11-2 and TRBJ2-2; 7 positions match TRBD2. Germline V lookup: CDR1 SGHAT, CDR2 FQNNGV. J was trimmed by 0 bases and V by 4 bases; bases with no gene match: 2. This CDR3 has 15 residues. CDR3 loop: CASSSLAANTGELFF. CDR3 bases: TGTGCCAGCAGCTCTCTAGCGGCGAACACCGGGGAGCTGTTTTTT.

This clone is labeled large. As DNA, the CDR3 is TGTGCCAGCAGCTCTAGCACTGAAGCTTTCTTT. Translated, it gives CASSSSTEAFF. This chain joins TRBV7-9 and TRBJ1-1; the D is unclear. The CDR3 loop spans 11 amino acids. Per germline, CDR1 SEHNR and CDR2 FQNEAQ (reference sequence). Trimming shortened V by 4 bases and J by 4 bases, and 4 bases separated the two germline ends.

In nucleotides, the CDR3 is TGTGCCAGCAGTTTCCCTTCCGGGACAGGGGGCCTCGTCTCTGGAAACACCATATATTTT. It specifies CASSFPSGTGGLVSGNTIYF. The rearrangement uses TRBV28 and TRBJ1-3; 12 nucleotides line up with TRBD1. Trimming took 3 bases from V and 0 from J; bases not matched to a gene: 12. This CDR3 comprises 20 residues. Germline CDR1 is MDHEN and CDR2 is SYDVKM.

V gene TRBV5-1 combines with J gene TRBJ1-2, with TRBD1 matching 9 bases. This CDR3 spans 16 amino acids. The J segment lost 5 bases and the V segment lost 0 bases, leaving 8 bases of the junction unmatched. CDR1 is SGHRS, CDR2 YFSETQ, per germline. This chain's CDR3 is CASSLAMVTGGYGYTF. The CDR3, as DNA: TGCGCCAGCAGCTTGGCCATGGTGACAGGGGGATATGGCTACACCTTC.

V usage is TRBV5-1 and J usage is TRBJ2-3; TRBD2 matches at 8 bases. The CDR3 runs to 17 residues. With V trimmed by 0 bases and J by 0 bases, 6 bases remained unmatched. From germline, CDR1 is SGHRS and CDR2 YFSETQ. The CDR3 nucleotides are TGCGCCAGCAGCTTGGGGGCGGGGGGCCCGAGCACAGATACGCAGTATTTT. Its translation is CASSLGAGGPSTDTQYF.

This clone has a single count. J is TRBJ2-3 and V is TRBV11-2, with 14 bases lining up with TRBD2. Germline values: CDR1 SGHAT, CDR2 FQNNGV. This CDR3 comprises 15 residues. V shed 5 bases, J shed 3 bases, and the junction held 1 base outside the gene matches. The CDR3 coding sequence is TGTGCCAGCAGCCGACTAGCGGGGGGGACAGATACGCAGTATTTT. It specifies CASSRLAGGTDTQYF. The complete variable domain, with remaining parts taken from reference TRBV11-2 and TRBJ2-3, reads EAGVAQSPRYKIIEKRQSVAFWCNPISGHATLYWYQQILGQGPKLLIQFQNNGVVDDSQLPKDRFSAERLKGVDSTLKIQPAKLEDSAVYLCASSRLAGGTDTQYFGPGTRLTVL.

This chain uses TRBV5-5 with TRBJ2-7, with D perhaps TRBD1 (5 bases). The CDR3 consists of 11 residues. Germline CDR1 reads SGHKS; CDR2 reads YYEKEE (reference sequence). Trimming took off 5 bases at V and 6 bases at J, with 9 bases between the two ends. The CDR3 sequence is CASSPGSEQYF. The CDR3 DNA sequence: TGTGCCAGCAGTCCAGGGTCCGAGCAGTACTTC.

The chain is built from TRBV19 and TRBJ2-5, with 8 bases identical to TRBD2. After removal of 3 bases from V and 3 bases from J, the junction contained 12 bases not matched to a gene. CDR1 is LNHDA, CDR2 SQIVND, per germline (reference sequence). This CDR3 is 17 amino acids long. CDR3 loop: CASSILRPRGEEETQYF. The CDR3 DNA follows: TGTGCCAGTAGTATCTTACGGCCGCGGGGGGAAGAAGAGACCCAGTACTTC.

The rearrangement links TRBV6-6 to TRBJ2-1; tentatively, D is TRBD2 (7 bases). Germline V gene lookup returns CDR1 MNHNY and CDR2 SVGAGI (reference sequence). With 5 bases removed from V and 9 bases from J, the gap between germline ends came to 14 bases. The CDR3 has 13 residues. The CDR3 here is CASSPSAGAEQFF. CDR3 in DNA: TGTGCCAGCAGTCCCTCGGCGGGGGCTGAGCAGTTCTTC.

The rearrangement uses TRBV4-2 and TRBJ2-2; D not resolved. This CDR3 has 15 residues. Germline V gene lookup returns CDR1 LGHNA and CDR2 YNFKEQ. V was trimmed by 4 bases and J by 3 bases, leaving 12 bases between them. The CDR3 protein is CASSPRAWDTGELFF. Here the CDR3 DNA reads TGTGCCAGCAGCCCCCGGGCCTGGGACACCGGGGAGCTGTTTTTT.

The rearrangement links TRBV29-1 to TRBJ1-2, with 8 positions matching TRBD1. This CDR3 contains 15 residues. The J segment lost 1 base and the V segment lost 4 bases, leaving 8 bases of the junction unmatched. Germline assignment: CDR1 SQVTM and CDR2 ANQGSEA. The CDR3: CSVVPGTGVNYGYTF. In DNA form, the CDR3 reads TGCAGCGTTGTCCCCGGGACAGGAGTTAACTATGGCTACACCTTC.

CDR3 DNA: TGTGCCAGCAGTCTCAGTGGGCCTAACTATGGCTACACCTTC. Amino acid sequence: CASSLSGPNYGYTF. V and J are TRBV6-6 and TRBJ1-2; D call uncertain. Trimming stripped 5 bases from V and 0 bases from J, with 10 bases between. Germline lookup yields CDR1 MNHNY and CDR2 SVGAGI (reference sequence). This CDR3 comprises 14 residues.

V usage is TRBV28 and J usage is TRBJ2-7; D may be TRBD1 (6 bases). CDR1 and CDR2 from the germline V gene are MDHEN and SYDVKM. V lost 3 bases and J lost 3, with 12 bases in between. There are 14 residues in the CDR3. The DNA for the CDR3 is TGTGCCAGCAGTTTCAGGGGTAGGAACTACGAGCAGTACTTC. Translation gives CASSFRGRNYEQYF.

As to this clone: At one boundary the junction diverges from the germline segment, which might be a read error. In DNA, the CDR3 is TGTGCCAGCAGCGTAGGAGGCAGCCCGTTGGAGTTC. This translates into CASSVGGSPLEF. This chain links TRBV9 with TRBJ2-7, with D hard to call. Germline assignment: CDR1 SGDLS and CDR2 YYNGEE. The CDR3 length is 12 residues. Variable domain in full (rest from reference TRBV9 and TRBJ2-7): DSGVTQTPKHLITATGQRVTLRCSPRSGDLSVYWYQQSLDQGLQFLIQYYNGEERAKGNILERFSAQQFPDLHSELNLSSLELGDSALYFCASSVGGSPLEFGPGTRLTVT.

This clone has a handful of counts. This rearrangement joins TRBV6-1 to TRBJ2-7; 8 bases match TRBD2. This CDR3 spans 13 amino acids. J lost 1 base, V lost 10 bases, and 6 bases had no gene match. CDR1 is MNHNS and CDR2 is SASEGT in the germline V gene. The CDR3 nucleotides are TGTGCCACAACGGGGGGGCTATCCTACGAGCAGTACTTC. As protein: CATTGGLSYEQYF.

The chain has TRBV6-5 and TRBJ1-1, with TRBD1 matching 7 bases. With V trimmed by 2 bases and J by 4 bases, 4 bases remained unmatched. From germline, CDR1 is MNHEY and CDR2 SVGAGI. The CDR3 totals 14 residues. This chain's CDR3 is CASSYRQGGTEAFF. DNA for the CDR3: TGTGCCAGCAGTTACCGCCAGGGGGGCACTGAAGCTTTCTTT.

In this sample, this clone turned up a few times. The chain couples TRBV5-1 to TRBJ2-5; no definite D call. Between the trimmed V and J ends, which lost 3 bases and 4 bases, there was a span of 16 bases. The CDR3 extends over 15 amino acids. The germline V gene has CDR1 SGHRS and CDR2 YFSETQ. The CDR3 is CASSSPGQRGETQYF. CDR3 bases: TGCGCCAGCAGCTCCCCGGGTCAGAGAGGAGAGACCCAGTACTTC.

The V call is TRBV9, the J call TRBJ2-2; D gene ambiguous. CDR3 size: 13 residues. V lost 2 bases and J lost 5, with 7 bases in between. The germline V gene has CDR1 SGDLS and CDR2 YYNGEE. This CDR3 is CASSVVETGELFF. DNA of the CDR3: TGTGCCAGCAGCGTGGTGGAAACCGGGGAGCTGTTTTTT.

V is TRBV5-6 and J is TRBJ2-1; 7 bases agree with TRBD2. J was trimmed by 7 bases and V by 4 bases; bases with no gene match: 11. This CDR3 contains 15 residues. CDR1 SGHDT and CDR2 YYEEEE come from the germline V gene. Written as DNA, the CDR3 is TGTGCCAGCAGCCTAAACCGTAGGGAGGGGAATGAGCAGTTCTTC. Translating gives CASSLNRREGNEQFF. Based on the CDR3 plus reference TRBV5-6 and TRBJ2-1, the full variable domain is DAGVTQSPTHLIKTRGQQVTLRCSPKSGHDTVSWYQQALGQGPQFIFQYYEEEERQRGNFPDRFSGHQFPNYSSELNVNALLLGDSALYLCASSLNRREGNEQFFGPGTRLTVL.

V is TRBV5-6 and J is TRBJ2-7; possibly TRBD1 for D (5 bases). V gave up 4 bases and J gave up 5 bases, with 22 bases separating them. CDR1 is SGHDT and CDR2 is YYEEEE in the germline V gene. The CDR3 runs 16 residues. The chain's CDR3 is CASSTDGTGAIHEQYF. CDR3 DNA sequence: TGTGCCAGCAGCACAGATGGTACAGGTGCTATCCACGAGCAGTACTTC.

The J gene is TRBJ2-1, the V gene TRBV5-4, with 14 bases lining up with TRBD2. The CDR3 runs 16 residues. Germline CDR1 is SGHNT and CDR2 is YYREEE (reference sequence). J was trimmed by 7 bases and V by 4 bases; bases with no gene match: 7. The CDR3 is CASSGGTSGRMNEQFF. In DNA form, the CDR3 reads TGTGCCAGCAGCGGAGGGACTAGCGGGAGAATGAATGAGCAGTTCTTC.

The chain has TRBV13 and TRBJ1-5; D is perhaps TRBD1 (6 bases). Germline assignment: CDR1 PRHDT and CDR2 FYEKMQ (reference sequence). Between the trimmed V and J ends, which lost 2 bases and 6 bases, there was a span of 11 bases. The CDR3 spans 14 residues. The CDR3 nucleotides are TGTGCCAGCAGCTTAAATAGGGGGAGTCAGCCCCAGCATTTT. As protein: CASSLNRGSQPQHF.

V usage is TRBV7-9 and J usage is TRBJ1-1; no clear D. CDR3 length: 12 amino acids. Germline V lookup: CDR1 SEHNR, CDR2 FQNEAQ (reference sequence). Trimming left V 4 bases short and J 5 bases short, with 8 bases between. The CDR3 sequence is CASSSDWTEAFF. In nucleotides, the CDR3 is TGTGCCAGCAGCTCCGACTGGACTGAAGCTTTCTTT.

V and J are TRBV12-5 and TRBJ2-7, with D possibly TRBD1 on 5 matching bases. V was shortened by 1 base and J by 6 bases, with 10 bases between the two germline ends. Germline V gene sequence: CDR1 LGHNT, CDR2 FRNRAP. The CDR3 is made up of 13 amino acids. CDR3 nucleotide sequence: TGTGCTAGTGGTTTGGGGCAGGGTCTCGAGCAGTACTTC. Protein sequence: CASGLGQGLEQYF.

J is TRBJ1-5 and V is TRBV27; weak D call: TRBD1 (5 bases). V dropped 2 bases and J dropped 6 bases, with 11 bases sitting between them. The CDR3 is 14 residues long. CDR1 and CDR2 (germline): MNHEY, SMNVEV (reference sequence). The CDR3 DNA reads as TGTGCCAGCAGTTTACGCGGGGCTGGTCAGCCCCAGCATTTT. Its translation is CASSLRGAGQPQHF.

This chain connects TRBV7-4 to TRBJ1-5; 7 bases match TRBD1. CDR1 and CDR2 from the germline V gene are SGHVT and SQSDAQ. The CDR3 extends over 18 amino acids. The trim removed 5 bases at V and 2 bases at J, leaving 15 bases unmatched. The CDR3, as DNA: TGTGCCAGCAGCCACCAGGGCAGGGGGGCAAGTGGCAATCAGCCCCAGCATTTT. This gives the protein CASSHQGRGASGNQPQHF.

This clone was observed a single time. The CDR3 is CATSRDGGGPEAFF. CDR3 nucleotide sequence: TGTGCCACCAGCAGAGATGGAGGGGGCCCTGAAGCTTTCTTT. The chain carries TRBV15 and TRBJ1-1, with 7 bases fitting TRBD1. Unmatched junction bases numbered 4, after V lost 0 bases and J lost 6 bases. This CDR3 is 14 amino acids long. The V gene's germline CDR1 is LNHNV and CDR2 YYDKDF (reference sequence).

The CDR3 region is CASSAGDARDTQYF. In nucleotides, the CDR3 is TGTGCCAGCAGCGCCGGGGACGCCCGGGATACGCAGTATTTT. This sequence joins TRBV9 and TRBJ2-3; D tentatively reads TRBD1 or TRBD2 (5 bases each). This CDR3 region has 14 residues. V was shortened by 3 bases and J by 6 bases, with 14 bases between the two germline ends. From germline, CDR1 is SGDLS and CDR2 YYNGEE.

The table lists this clone with a count of one. This chain connects TRBV5-1 to TRBJ2-7, with 12 bases aligning to TRBD1. Germline V lookup: CDR1 SGHRS, CDR2 YFSETQ. The CDR3 is 15 amino acids. With V trimmed by 3 bases and J by 4 bases, 5 bases remained unmatched. For the CDR3, the DNA is TGCGCCAGCAGCTATCCGGGACAGGGGGCTTACGAGCAGTACTTC. As protein: CASSYPGQGAYEQYF.

This clone has only one observation. This chain connects TRBV27 to TRBJ2-2; D ambiguous. Germline V CDR1 and CDR2: MNHEY, SMNVEV (reference sequence). The CDR3 contains 12 residues. V lost 2 bases and J 7 bases, leaving 5 bases between the germline ends. Here the CDR3 DNA reads TGTGCCAGCAGTTTAATCGGCGGGGAGCTGTTTTTT. Protein: CASSLIGGELFF.

This clone was counted between two and nine times. In nucleotides, the CDR3 is TGTGCCAGCAGCCAATCTAGCGGGGGGGCCTATGAGCAGTTCTTC. The encoded protein is CASSQSSGGAYEQFF. The chain combines TRBV6-4 with TRBJ2-1; TRBD2 matches at 12 bases. The CDR3 is 15 amino acids. V shed 6 bases and J 8 bases; nucleotides not matched to a gene: 8. CDR1 and CDR2 from the germline V gene are MRHNA and SNTAGT.